These 27 T cell receptor beta chains were all obtained from the same sample, sequenced in a study of Graves' ophthalmopathy and Graves' hyperthyroidism. RNA transcripts served as template for amplifying TCR beta CDR3 sequences. Second-round multiplex PCR came after first-round RT-PCR with HTBI primers. MiXCR, applied by TCRdb to the multiplex PCR reads, yields one record per CDR3 protein. The sample contains over a million distinct CDR3 sequences, around a third of which appear only once. Sample: peripheral blood or thyroid tissue (not recorded which). These receptor sequences come from an adult man with Graves' hyperthyroidism.

The table lists this clonotype with a few counts. This sequence joins TRBV7-9 and TRBJ2-2; 7 positions agree with TRBD1. The CDR3 runs to 17 residues. Trimming removed 4 bases from V and 0 bases from J; junction bases left unmatched: 8. The germline V gene has CDR1 SEHNR and CDR2 FQNEAQ (reference sequence). CDR3 loop: CASSYSAGTANTGELFF. CDR3 bases: TGTGCCAGCAGCTACAGCGCCGGGACAGCGAACACCGGGGAGCTGTTTTTT. Filled out from reference TRBV7-9 and TRBJ2-2, the complete variable domain reads DTGVSQNPRHKITKRGQNVTFRCDPISEHNRLYWYRQTLGQGPEFLTYFQNEAQLEKSRLLSDRFSAERPKGSFSTLEIQRTEQGDSAMYLCASSYSAGTANTGELFFGEGSRLTVL.

This clonotype was seen a handful of times. This chain links TRBV20-1 with TRBJ2-7; no reliable D call. The CDR3 extends over 14 amino acids. CDR1 is DFQATT and CDR2 is SNEGSKA in the germline V gene (reference sequence). V lost 3 bases, J lost 2 bases, and 14 bases lay in between. As DNA, the CDR3 is TGCAGTGCTAGGTCAAGTCAACAGACCTACGAGCAGTACTTC. It translates to CSARSSQQTYEQYF.

This clonotype was counted at least ten times. The chain is built from TRBV6-5 and TRBJ1-6; D is ambiguous. CDR1 and CDR2 (germline): MNHEY, SVGAGI. Trimming left V 0 bases short and J 9 bases short, with 15 bases between. This CDR3 has 16 residues. DNA for the CDR3: TGTGCCAGCAGTTACTCGATCCAAACAGCCACTTCACCCCTCCACTTT. It specifies CASSYSIQTATSPLHF.

This clonotype was recorded a few times. This could be a read error, since a much larger clone is one nucleotide away. This chain uses TRBV20-1 with TRBJ2-5, with TRBD1 matching over 7 bases. The CDR3 has 13 amino acids. Germline V lookup: CDR1 DFQATT, CDR2 SNEGSKA (reference sequence). The V and J ends lost 7 bases and 5 bases, in that order; junction bases with no gene match: 10. CDR3 nucleotides: TGCAGTGTAGACGCGAGGGGGCCGGAGACCCAGTACTTC. Amino acids: CSVDARGPETQYF.

The sample holds many counts of this clonotype. The chain combines TRBV10-3 with TRBJ1-4, with D possibly TRBD1 on 6 matching bases. With 2 bases removed from V and 7 bases from J, the gap between germline ends came to 14 bases. The CDR3 totals 15 residues. Germline V gene lookup returns CDR1 ENHRY and CDR2 SYGVKD. The CDR3 region has the DNA TGTGCCATCAGTGAGGGGGGGCGAGCGATTGAAAAACTGTTTTTT. Amino acids: CAISEGGRAIEKLFF.

Ten or more counts support this clonotype. The gene calls are TRBV25-1 and TRBJ1-2; D gene uncertain. The germline V gene has CDR1 MGHDK and CDR2 SYGVNS. Trimming shortened V by 3 bases and J by 5 bases, and 7 bases separated the two germline ends. The CDR3 is 12 residues long. The CDR3 DNA follows: TGTGCCAGCAGTGACAGTGGTTATGGCTACACCTTC. Its protein product is CASSDSGYGYTF.

The gene calls are TRBV7-9 and TRBJ2-3; perhaps TRBD2 as D (5 bases). The CDR3 covers 15 residues. The germline V gene has CDR1 SEHNR and CDR2 FQNEAQ (reference sequence). The V and J ends lost 5 bases and 2 bases respectively, with 14 bases between them. The CDR3 nucleotides are TGTGCCAGCAGCCCGACTAACGAATTCACAGATACGCAGTATTTT. Translated, it gives CASSPTNEFTDTQYF.

V and J are TRBV7-9 and TRBJ2-7, with 9 positions matching TRBD1. From germline, CDR1 is SEHNR and CDR2 FQNEAQ (reference sequence). J was trimmed by 3 bases and V by 6 bases; bases with no gene match: 6. There are 14 residues in the CDR3. In nucleotides, the CDR3 is TGTGCCAGCAGACAAAGACAGGGGGGCTACGAGCAGTACTTC. This translates into CASRQRQGGYEQYF.

The genes are TRBV7-9 and TRBJ2-5; TRBD1 or TRBD2 may be the D gene (5 bases each). The CDR3 is made up of 15 amino acids. Germline CDR1 and CDR2: SEHNR and FQNEAQ (reference sequence). V lost 1 base to trimming and J lost 1 base, with 10 bases between them. Written as DNA, the CDR3 is TGTGCCAGCAGCTTAGTTTGGGGGATCCAAGAGACCCAGTACTTC. Translated: CASSLVWGIQETQYF.

The V and J genes are TRBV7-2 and TRBJ2-2, with D possibly being TRBD2 (5 bases). With 8 bases removed from V and 7 bases from J, the gap between germline ends came to 17 bases. CDR3 length equals 14 residues. Germline CDR1 is SGHTA and CDR2 is FQGNSA. The DNA for the CDR3 is TGTGCCAGCCGACTATCCGATGAGGTCGGGGAGCTGTTTTTT. It translates to CASRLSDEVGELFF.

The chain has TRBV11-2 and TRBJ2-7; 11 bases are shared with TRBD1. Germline V CDR1 and CDR2: SGHAT, FQNNGV. The CDR3 has 14 amino acids. V lost 6 bases, J lost 2 bases, and 3 bases stayed unmatched. The DNA of the CDR3 is TGTGCCAGCAGAAGGACAGGGGGCCCCTACGAGCAGTACTTC. The encoded protein is CASRRTGGPYEQYF.

Many counts were recorded for this clonotype. This rearrangement joins TRBV5-1 to TRBJ1-5, with D uncertain. The V end lost 0 bases, the J end lost 3 bases, and 10 bases lay between the germline ends. CDR1 is SGHRS and CDR2 is YFSETQ in the germline V gene. The CDR3 is 15 residues long. The CDR3 DNA is TGCGCCAGCAGCTTGGCCGGAAGGATCAATCAGCCCCAGCATTTT. It codes for CASSLAGRINQPQHF. The full variable domain, rest sourced from reference TRBV5-1 and TRBJ1-5, is KAGVTQTPRYLIKTRGQQVTLSCSPISGHRSVSWYQQTPGQGLQFLFEYFSETQRNKGNFPGRFSGRQFSNSRSEMNVSTLELGDSALYLCASSLAGRINQPQHFGDGTRLSIL.

This clonotype appeared many times. The rearrangement uses TRBV29-1 and TRBJ1-2; D remains unclear. The CDR3 is 11 amino acids. Germline V gene sequence: CDR1 SQVTM, CDR2 ANQGSEA. The ends were cut back, 5 bases at V and 2 bases at J, with 6 bases in the middle. The CDR3 here is CSVTQNYGYTF. DNA for the CDR3: TGCAGCGTTACGCAGAACTATGGCTACACCTTC.

The V call is TRBV20-1, the J call TRBJ1-6; TRBD1 is a possible D gene (6 bases). Trimming took 3 bases from V and 6 from J, leaving 12 bases between them. The germline V gene has CDR1 DFQATT and CDR2 SNEGSKA (reference sequence). CDR3 length equals 14 residues. This chain's CDR3 is CSARGGAGNSPLHF. CDR3 in DNA: TGCAGTGCTAGGGGGGGGGCCGGTAATTCACCCCTCCACTTT.

About this clonotype itself: One junction end does not reproduce the germline sequence, and a read error may be involved. This chain uses TRBV24-1 with TRBJ1-1; TRBD1 aligns across 8 bases. This CDR3 contains 10 residues. Per germline, CDR1 KGHDR and CDR2 SFDVKD. For the CDR3, the DNA is TGTGCCACCAGTGATGCAACAGGGGGCTTT. Protein product: CATSDATGGF.

This chain uses TRBV9 with TRBJ2-7, with D possibly TRBD1 on 7 matching bases. In germline, CDR1 is SGDLS, CDR2 YYNGEE. The CDR3 runs 15 residues. Trimming pared 7 bases from V and 6 bases from J, leaving 23 bases between. The CDR3 sequence is CASARDRWAGGEQYF. CDR3 bases: TGTGCCAGCGCGCGGGACAGATGGGCCGGGGGCGAGCAGTACTTC.

There are a few counts of this clonotype. The rearrangement joins TRBV6-5 to TRBJ2-7; tentatively, D is TRBD1 or TRBD2 (5 bases each). V was shortened by 6 bases and J by 0 bases, with 15 bases between the two germline ends. Germline CDR1 MNHEY, CDR2 SVGAGI. This CDR3 has 15 residues. DNA of the CDR3: TGTGCCAGCAGCCTCCAGCGAGGGGACTCCTACGAGCAGTACTTC. Translating gives CASSLQRGDSYEQYF.

This clonotype is a singleton in its sample. V usage is TRBV10-3 and J usage is TRBJ1-5; D gene ambiguous. The V end lost 0 bases, the J end lost 0 bases, and 6 bases lay between the germline ends. CDR1 is ENHRY, CDR2 SYGVKD, per germline. The CDR3 has 15 residues. The CDR3 nucleotides are TGTGCCATCAGTGAGTCGGACCCTAGCAATCAGCCCCAGCATTTT. Residues: CAISESDPSNQPQHF.

V and J are TRBV10-3 and TRBJ2-7; TRBD2 might be the D (6 bases). The V and J ends lost 1 base and 0 bases respectively, with 10 bases between them. The germline gives CDR1 ENHRY, CDR2 SYGVKD. The CDR3 covers 15 residues. CDR3 nucleotide sequence: TGTGCCATCAGTGAGTGGGGGAGGCGCTCCTACGAGCAGTACTTC. As protein: CAISEWGRRSYEQYF.

This clonotype showed up just a few times. The chain is built from TRBV5-4 and TRBJ2-7, with TRBD2 identical over 13 bases. J gave up 7 bases and V 4 bases, and 11 bases lay outside the gene matches. The CDR3 spans 16 residues. Looked up from germline, CDR1 is SGHNT and CDR2 is YYREEE (reference sequence). The CDR3: CASSPAPGLAGPEQYF. In DNA, the CDR3 is TGTGCCAGCAGCCCGGCCCCGGGACTAGCGGGACCGGAGCAGTACTTC.

This clonotype was counted a single time. The rearrangement uses TRBV7-6 and TRBJ2-5, with D possibly called TRBD1 or TRBD2 (6 bases each). Germline loops: CDR1 SGHVS, CDR2 FNYEAQ. The CDR3 is made up of 14 amino acids. V lost 8 bases and J 1 base, leaving 14 bases between the germline ends. CDR3: CASVPGALQETQYF. In DNA, the CDR3 is TGTGCCAGCGTCCCGGGGGCACTCCAAGAGACCCAGTACTTC.

A few counts support this clonotype. The chain combines TRBV9 with TRBJ2-7; D possibly corresponds to TRBD2 (5 bases). V lost 2 bases and J 5 bases, leaving 11 bases between the germline ends. CDR3 size: 13 residues. Looked up from germline, CDR1 is SGDLS and CDR2 is YYNGEE. This CDR3 is CASSVTGENEQYF. The CDR3 DNA is TGTGCCAGCAGCGTCACCGGGGAAAACGAGCAGTACTTC. The full variable domain, rest sourced from reference TRBV9 and TRBJ2-7, is DSGVTQTPKHLITATGQRVTLRCSPRSGDLSVYWYQQSLDQGLQFLIQYYNGEERAKGNILERFSAQQFPDLHSELNLSSLELGDSALYFCASSVTGENEQYFGPGTRLTVT.

This clonotype has ten or more counts. The chain couples TRBV19 to TRBJ2-7; tentative D call: TRBD1 (6 bases). Germline lookup yields CDR1 LNHDA and CDR2 SQIVND (reference sequence). Trimming cost V 6 bases and J 3 bases, with 15 bases left between them. The CDR3 loop spans 14 amino acids. The CDR3 here is CASSDRMGNYEQYF. The CDR3 DNA reads TGTGCCAGTAGCGACAGGATGGGGAACTACGAGCAGTACTTC.

The table lists this clonotype with many counts. The rearrangement uses TRBV10-3 and TRBJ1-5; D gene uncertain. The CDR3 covers 14 residues. The V gene lost 8 bases and the J gene lost 0 bases, with 11 bases spanning the gap. Germline V gene sequence: CDR1 ENHRY, CDR2 SYGVKD. The CDR3 spells CAIGSGYSNQPQHF. The DNA for the CDR3 is TGTGCCATCGGCTCAGGCTATAGCAATCAGCCCCAGCATTTT.

The V call is TRBV5-1, the J call TRBJ2-2, with TRBD1 matching 8 bases. J was trimmed by 16 bases and V by 5 bases; bases with no gene match: 7. Germline CDR1 reads SGHRS; CDR2 reads YFSETQ. CDR3 size: 11 residues. The CDR3 DNA is TGCGCCAGCAGGGAACAGGGGGGAGGGTTTTTT. This sequence encodes CASREQGGGFF. The full variable domain, its missing parts supplied by reference TRBV5-1 and TRBJ2-2, is KAGVTQTPRYLIKTRGQQVTLSCSPISGHRSVSWYQQTPGQGLQFLFEYFSETQRNKGNFPGRFSGRQFSNSRSEMNVSTLELGDSALYLCASREQGGGFFGEGSRLTVL.

This chain uses TRBV24-1 with TRBJ2-5; D tentatively fits TRBD1 or TRBD2 (5 bases each). CDR3 size: 13 residues. V lost 4 bases to trimming and J lost 9 bases, with 14 bases between them. Germline CDR1 is KGHDR and CDR2 is SFDVKD. The CDR3 DNA is TGTGCCACCAGTGAGGGACCCCATAGGTCCCAGTACTTC. Translating it yields CATSEGPHRSQYF.

The rearrangement links TRBV4-2 to TRBJ1-4; TRBD1 is a possible D gene (5 bases). The CDR3 length is 17 residues. The germline CDR1 and CDR2 sequences are LGHNA and YNFKEQ. With 4 bases removed from V and 0 bases from J, the gap between germline ends came to 15 bases. The CDR3: CASSPGARISTNEKLFF. Here the CDR3 DNA reads TGTGCCAGCAGCCCCGGGGCCCGGATCTCAACTAATGAAAAACTGTTTTTT.